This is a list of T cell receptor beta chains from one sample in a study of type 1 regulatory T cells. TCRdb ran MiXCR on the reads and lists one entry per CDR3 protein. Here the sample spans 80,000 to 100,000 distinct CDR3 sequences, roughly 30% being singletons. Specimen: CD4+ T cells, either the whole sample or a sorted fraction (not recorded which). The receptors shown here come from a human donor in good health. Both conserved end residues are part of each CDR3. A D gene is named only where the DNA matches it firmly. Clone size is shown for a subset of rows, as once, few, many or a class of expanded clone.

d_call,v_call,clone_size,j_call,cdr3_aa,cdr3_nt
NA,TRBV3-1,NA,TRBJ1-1,CASSQERGFGGTEAFF,TGTGCCAGCAGCCAAGAACGAGGTTTCGGGGGCACTGAAGCTTTCTTT
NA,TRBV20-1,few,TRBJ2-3,CSARDPTDTQYF,TGCAGTGCTAGAGATCCCACAGATACGCAGTATTTT
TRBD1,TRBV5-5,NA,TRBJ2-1,CASTDIRDRDDEQFF,TGTGCCAGCACTGACATCCGGGACAGGGACGATGAGCAGTTCTTC
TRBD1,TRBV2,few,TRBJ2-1,CASVPGTARGIVIGEQFF,TGTGCCAGCGTCCCCGGGACAGCCCGAGGAATCGTAATTGGTGAGCAGTTCTTC
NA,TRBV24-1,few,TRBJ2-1,CATSDHTGISGLSSYNEQFF,TGTGCCACCAGTGATCACACAGGGATCAGTGGCCTTAGCTCCTACAATGAGCAGTTCTTC
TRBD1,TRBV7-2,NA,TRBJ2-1,CASSLANYDRGGSNEQFF,TGTGCCAGCAGCTTGGCCAACTACGACAGGGGGGGGTCGAATGAGCAGTTCTTC
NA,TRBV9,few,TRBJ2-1,CASSVATVAKPEFF,TGTGCCAGCAGCGTAGCTACGGTCGCAAAGCCTGAGTTCTTC
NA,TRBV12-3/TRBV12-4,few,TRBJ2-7,CASSFVQQGHEQYF,TGTGCCAGCAGTTTTGTACAGCAGGGCCACGAGCAGTACTTC
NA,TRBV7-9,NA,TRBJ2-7,CASSSIYEQYF,TGTGCCAGCAGCAGCATCTACGAGCAGTACTTC
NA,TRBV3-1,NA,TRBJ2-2,CASSQGVGLNTGELFF,TGTGCCAGCAGCCAAGGAGTCGGACTGAACACCGGGGAGCTGTTTTTT
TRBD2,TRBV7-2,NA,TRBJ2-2,CASSPRTSQTGELFF,TGTGCCAGCAGCCCCCGGACTAGCCAAACCGGGGAGCTGTTTTTT
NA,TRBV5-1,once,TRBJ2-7,CASSSMDRLHPSYEQYF,TGCGCCAGCAGCTCTATGGATCGACTACACCCATCCTACGAGCAGTACTTC
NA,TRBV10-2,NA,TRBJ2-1,CAGSQTRPSYNEQFF,TGCGCCGGCAGCCAGACTAGGCCGTCCTACAATGAGCAGTTCTTC
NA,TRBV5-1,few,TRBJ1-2,CASSLAEGANYGYTF,TGCGCCAGCAGCCTCGCAGAGGGGGCTAACTATGGCTACACCTTC
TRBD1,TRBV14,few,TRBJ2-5,CASSQALTGRYQETQYF,TGTGCCAGCAGCCAAGCATTGACAGGGAGATACCAAGAGACCCAGTACTTC
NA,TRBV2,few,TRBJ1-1,CATRSWPTEAFF,TGTGCCACCAGGTCTTGGCCCACTGAAGCTTTCTTT
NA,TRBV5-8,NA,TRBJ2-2,CASSFVDRANTGGLFF,TGTGCCAGCAGCTTCGTGGACAGAGCGAACACCGGGGGGCTGTTTTTT
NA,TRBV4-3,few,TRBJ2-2,CASSQKGRTGELFF,TGCGCCAGCAGCCAAAAGGGCAGGACCGGGGAGCTGTTTTTT
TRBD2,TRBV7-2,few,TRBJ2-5,CASSFLPRLAGGETQYF,TGTGCCAGCAGCTTTTTGCCCCGACTAGCGGGAGGAGAGACCCAGTACTTC
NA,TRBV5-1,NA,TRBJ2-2,CASSFGANRGLTGELFF,TGCGCCAGCAGCTTCGGGGCCAACAGGGGACTCACCGGGGAGCTGTTTTTT
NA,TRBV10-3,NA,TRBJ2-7,CAIRTTVAYEQYF,TGTGCCATCAGGACCACGGTTGCCTACGAGCAGTACTTC
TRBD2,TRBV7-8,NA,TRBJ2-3,CASSSISGRAPDTQYF,TGTGCCAGCAGCTCAATTAGCGGGAGGGCCCCAGATACGCAGTATTTT